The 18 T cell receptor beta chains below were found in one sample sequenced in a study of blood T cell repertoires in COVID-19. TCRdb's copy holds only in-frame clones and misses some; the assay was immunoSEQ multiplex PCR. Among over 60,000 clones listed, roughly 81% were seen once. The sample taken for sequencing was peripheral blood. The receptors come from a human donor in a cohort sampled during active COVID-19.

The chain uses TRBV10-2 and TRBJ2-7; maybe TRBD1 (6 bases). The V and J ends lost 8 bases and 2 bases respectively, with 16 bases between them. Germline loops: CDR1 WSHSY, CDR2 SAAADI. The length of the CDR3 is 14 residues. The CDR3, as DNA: TGCGCCAGCCAAAGACTGGACAGTCCCTACGAGCAGTACTTC. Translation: CASQRLDSPYEQYF.

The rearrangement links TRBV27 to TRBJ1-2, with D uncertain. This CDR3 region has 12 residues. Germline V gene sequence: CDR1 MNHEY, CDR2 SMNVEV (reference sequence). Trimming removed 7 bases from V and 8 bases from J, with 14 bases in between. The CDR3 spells CASTGRVAGYTF. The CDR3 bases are TGTGCCAGCACGGGGAGGGTAGCCGGCTACACCTTC.

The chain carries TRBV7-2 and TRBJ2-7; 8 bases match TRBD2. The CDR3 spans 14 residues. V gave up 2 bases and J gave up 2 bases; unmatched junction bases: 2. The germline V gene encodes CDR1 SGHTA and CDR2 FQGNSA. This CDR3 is CASSLKAGAYEQYF. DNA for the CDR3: TGTGCCAGCAGCTTAAAAGCGGGAGCCTACGAGCAGTACTTC. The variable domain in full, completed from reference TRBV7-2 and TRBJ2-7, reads GAGVSQSPSNKVTEKGKDVELRCDPISGHTALYWYRQSLGQGLEFLIYFQGNSAPDKSGLPSDRFSAERTGGSVSTLTIQRTQQEDSAVYLCASSLKAGAYEQYFGPGTRLTVT.

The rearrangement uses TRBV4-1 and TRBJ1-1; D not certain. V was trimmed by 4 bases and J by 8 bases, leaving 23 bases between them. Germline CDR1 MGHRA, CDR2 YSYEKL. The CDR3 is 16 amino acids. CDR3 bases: TGCGCCAGCAGCCTACCCACAGCCTCCCGAACAAAAGAAGCTTTCTTT. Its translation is CASSLPTASRTKEAFF.

The CDR3 spells CASTLPGRRPFF. CDR3 DNA sequence: TGTGCCAGTACCCTACCGGGGAGGCGACCTTTCTTT. The chain is built from TRBV28 and TRBJ1-1; D uncertain. The CDR3 consists of 12 residues. V was pared by 9 bases and J by 12 bases, with 20 bases between. Germline assignment: CDR1 MDHEN and CDR2 SYDVKM.

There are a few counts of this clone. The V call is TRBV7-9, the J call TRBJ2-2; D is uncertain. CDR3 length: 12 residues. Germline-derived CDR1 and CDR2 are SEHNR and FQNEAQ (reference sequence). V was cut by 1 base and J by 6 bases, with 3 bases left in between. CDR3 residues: CASSLVSGELFF. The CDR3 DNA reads TGTGCCAGCAGCTTAGTCTCCGGGGAGCTGTTTTTT.

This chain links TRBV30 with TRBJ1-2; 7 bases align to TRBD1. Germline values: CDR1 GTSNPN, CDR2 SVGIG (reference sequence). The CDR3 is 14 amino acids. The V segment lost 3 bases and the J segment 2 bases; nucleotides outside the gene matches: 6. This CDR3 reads CAWSRDRANYGYTF. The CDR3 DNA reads TGTGCCTGGAGCCGGGACAGAGCCAACTATGGCTACACCTTC. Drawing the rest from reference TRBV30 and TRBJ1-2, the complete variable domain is SQTIHQWPATLVQPVGSPLSLECTVEGTSNPNLYWYRQAAGRGLQLLFYSVGIGQISSEVPQNLSASRPQDRQFILSSKKLLLSDSGFYLCAWSRDRANYGYTFGSGTRLTVV.

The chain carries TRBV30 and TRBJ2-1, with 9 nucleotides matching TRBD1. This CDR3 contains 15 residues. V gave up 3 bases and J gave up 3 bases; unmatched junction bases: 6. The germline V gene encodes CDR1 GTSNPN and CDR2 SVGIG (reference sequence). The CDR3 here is CAWRADRGNYNEQFF. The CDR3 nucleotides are TGTGCCTGGAGGGCAGACAGGGGGAACTACAATGAGCAGTTCTTC.

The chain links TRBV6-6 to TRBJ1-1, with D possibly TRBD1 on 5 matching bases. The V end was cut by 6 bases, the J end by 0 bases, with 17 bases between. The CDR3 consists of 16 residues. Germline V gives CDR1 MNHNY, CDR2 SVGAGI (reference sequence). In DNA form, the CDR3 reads TGTGCCAGCAGGATCCCAACCGCGGGGGTGAACACTGAAGCTTTCTTT. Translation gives CASRIPTAGVNTEAFF.

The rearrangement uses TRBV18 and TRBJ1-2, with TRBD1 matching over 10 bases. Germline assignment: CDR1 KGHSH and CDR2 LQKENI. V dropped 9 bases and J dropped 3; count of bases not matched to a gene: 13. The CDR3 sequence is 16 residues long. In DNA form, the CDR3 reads TGTGCCAGTTCCCTGTTTACCGGGACAGGGGACTATGGCTACACCTTC. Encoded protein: CASSLFTGTGDYGYTF.

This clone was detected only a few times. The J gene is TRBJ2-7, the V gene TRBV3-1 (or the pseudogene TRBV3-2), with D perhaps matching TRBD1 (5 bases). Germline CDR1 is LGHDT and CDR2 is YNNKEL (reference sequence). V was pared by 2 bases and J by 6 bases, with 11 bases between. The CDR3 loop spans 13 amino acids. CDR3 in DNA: TGTGCCAGCAGCCAAAGGGGTACAGCCGAGCAGTACTTC. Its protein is CASSQRGTAEQYF.

The CDR3 sequence is CASSPPRTGVGGELFF. The CDR3 DNA follows: TGTGCCAGCTCACCACCGAGGACAGGGGTTGGCGGGGAGCTGTTTTTT. V usage is TRBV18 and J usage is TRBJ2-2, with 9 nucleotides matching TRBD1. V was pared by 0 bases and J by 7 bases, with 6 bases of the junction left unmatched. The CDR3 runs 16 residues. The V gene's germline CDR1 is KGHSH and CDR2 LQKENI.

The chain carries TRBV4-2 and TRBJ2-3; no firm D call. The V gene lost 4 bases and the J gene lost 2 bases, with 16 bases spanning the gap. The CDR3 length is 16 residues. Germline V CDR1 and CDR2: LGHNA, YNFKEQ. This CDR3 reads CASSPSSGFYTDTQYF. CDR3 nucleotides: TGTGCCAGCAGCCCCTCGTCCGGGTTCTACACAGATACGCAGTATTTT.

The CDR3 sequence: CAWSHTGDEQYF. Here the CDR3 DNA reads TGTGCCTGGAGTCATACAGGGGACGAGCAGTACTTC. The rearrangement links TRBV30 to TRBJ2-7; 7 bases match TRBD1. The trim removed 2 bases at V and 5 bases at J, leaving 3 bases unmatched. Germline values: CDR1 GTSNPN, CDR2 SVGIG (reference sequence). This CDR3 has 12 amino acids.

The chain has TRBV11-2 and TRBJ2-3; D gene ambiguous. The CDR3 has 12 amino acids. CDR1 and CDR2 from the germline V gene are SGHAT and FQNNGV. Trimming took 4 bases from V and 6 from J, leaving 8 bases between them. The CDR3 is CASSSVGDTQYF. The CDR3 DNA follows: TGTGCCAGCAGCTCCGTCGGGGATACGCAGTATTTT.

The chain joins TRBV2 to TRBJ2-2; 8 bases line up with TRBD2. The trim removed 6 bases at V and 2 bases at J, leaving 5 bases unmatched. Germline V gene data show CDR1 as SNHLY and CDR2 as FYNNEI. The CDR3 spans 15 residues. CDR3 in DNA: TGTGCCAGCAGGAACGGGAGGGCCAACACCGGGGAGCTGTTTTTT. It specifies CASRNGRANTGELFF.

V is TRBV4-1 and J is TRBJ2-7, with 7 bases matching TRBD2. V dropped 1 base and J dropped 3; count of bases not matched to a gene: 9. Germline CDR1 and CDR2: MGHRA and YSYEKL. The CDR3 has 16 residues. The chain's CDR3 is CASSQGRVGDYYEQYF. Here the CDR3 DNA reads TGCGCCAGCAGCCAAGGTCGGGTGGGGGACTACTACGAGCAGTACTTC.

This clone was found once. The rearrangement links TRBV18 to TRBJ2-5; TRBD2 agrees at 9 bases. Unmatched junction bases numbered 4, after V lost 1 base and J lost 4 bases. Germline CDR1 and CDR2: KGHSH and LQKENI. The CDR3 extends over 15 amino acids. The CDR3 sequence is CASSPLAGAGETQYF. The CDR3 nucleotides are TGTGCCAGCTCACCACTAGCGGGAGCCGGAGAGACCCAGTACTTC.